The 26 T cell receptor beta chains in this list originate from one sample, sequenced in a study of cytomegalovirus exposure and HLA in healthy donors. With 60 Vbeta and 13 Jbeta primers, the PCR was carried out. Here immunoSEQ multiplex PCR was the method, and the copy in TCRdb shows in-frame clones only, minus some. The table lists about 190,000 clones, around 67% of them singletons. Specimen: PBMCs. The source of these receptors is a woman under 40 in good health and CMV-seropositive.

The table lists this clone with a count of one. CDR3 region: CASSPPTGAGTGELFF. The DNA of the CDR3 is TGTGCCAGCAGCCCACCTACAGGGGCGGGCACCGGGGAGCTGTTTTTT. The gene calls are TRBV28 and TRBJ2-2; 7 bases are shared with TRBD1. This CDR3 region has 16 residues. J gave up 4 bases and V 6 bases, and 11 bases lay outside the gene matches. Germline V gene data show CDR1 as MDHEN and CDR2 as SYDVKM.

The J gene is TRBJ1-5, the V gene TRBV28; TRBD1 is a possible D gene (6 bases). The CDR3 has 15 residues. Germline V gene data show CDR1 as MDHEN and CDR2 as SYDVKM. V lost 7 bases to trimming and J lost 0 bases, with 13 bases between them. CDR3 residues: CASIKQGLSNQPQHF. CDR3 nucleotide sequence: TGTGCCAGCATCAAGCAGGGGCTTAGCAATCAGCCCCAGCATTTT.

This rearrangement joins TRBV6-5 to TRBJ2-1; D perhaps matches TRBD2 (5 bases). Germline CDR1 and CDR2: MNHEY and SVGAGI. V was clipped by 6 bases and J by 9 bases, with 15 bases between them. The CDR3 is made up of 13 amino acids. The CDR3 protein is CASRGSSESEQFF. Written as DNA, the CDR3 is TGTGCCAGCAGGGGGAGCTCCGAATCTGAGCAGTTCTTC.

The chain couples TRBV29-1 to TRBJ2-1; 9 bases match TRBD2. The J segment lost 6 bases and the V segment lost 7 bases, leaving 10 bases of the junction unmatched. The germline CDR1 and CDR2 sequences are SQVTM and ANQGSEA. This CDR3 has 14 amino acids. CDR3 amino acids: CSAKPGLARNEQFF. The CDR3 DNA reads as TGCAGCGCCAAGCCGGGACTAGCCCGCAATGAGCAGTTCTTC.

V usage is TRBV11-3 and J usage is TRBJ2-3, with 8 bases lining up with TRBD1. The CDR3 covers 15 residues. Germline lookup yields CDR1 SGHNT and CDR2 YENEEA. V gave up 5 bases and J gave up 2 bases; unmatched junction bases: 6. CDR3 DNA: TGTGCCAGCAGCCCCCGACAGGGGCACACAGATACGCAGTATTTT. Its translation is CASSPRQGHTDTQYF. Full variable domain (remainder filled in from reference TRBV11-3 and TRBJ2-3): EAGVVQSPRYKIIEKKQPVAFWCNPISGHNTLYWYLQNLGQGPELLIRYENEEAVDDSQLPKDRFSAERLKGVDSTLKIQPAELGDSAVYLCASSPRQGHTDTQYFGPGTRLTVL.

This chain uses TRBV28 with TRBJ2-1, with a weak D call TRBD2 (7 bases). CDR1 MDHEN and CDR2 SYDVKM come from the germline V gene. The V gene lost 5 bases and the J gene lost 7 bases, with 21 bases spanning the gap. The CDR3 covers 16 residues. CDR3 sequence (DNA): TGTGCCAGCAGTAGTCCGGGGGGCGGACATTTGAATGAGCAGTTCTTC. Translation: CASSSPGGGHLNEQFF.

This chain joins TRBV5-4 and TRBJ2-1; 8 nucleotides match TRBD2. CDR1 is SGHNT and CDR2 is YYREEE in the germline V gene (reference sequence). V shed 4 bases, J shed 6 bases, and the junction held 9 bases outside the gene matches. This CDR3 spans 15 amino acids. CDR3 in amino acids: CASSGPGLGLNEQFF. The CDR3 coding sequence is TGTGCCAGCAGCGGCCCGGGACTAGGGCTCAATGAGCAGTTCTTC. Variable domain in full (rest from reference TRBV5-4 and TRBJ2-1): ETGVTQSPTHLIKTRGQQVTLRCSSQSGHNTVSWYQQALGQGPQFIFQYYREEENGRGNFPPRFSGLQFPNYSSELNVNALELDDSALYLCASSGPGLGLNEQFFGPGTRLTVL.

A note on this clone: A read error may account for a junction end that differs from germline. The V gene is TRBV2, the J gene TRBJ2-3; D call uncertain. From germline, CDR1 is SNHLY and CDR2 FYNNEI. This CDR3 spans 8 amino acids. This chain's CDR3 is CTTDTQYF. DNA of the CDR3: TGCACCACAGATACGCAGTATTTT.

This chain connects TRBV13 to TRBJ1-2; the D is unclear. V lost 3 bases to trimming and J lost 4 bases, with 15 bases between them. Germline assignment: CDR1 PRHDT and CDR2 FYEKMQ (reference sequence). This CDR3 spans 15 amino acids. The CDR3 is CASSLGRAGGYGYTF. CDR3 nucleotides: TGTGCCAGCAGCTTGGGCCGGGCGGGAGGCTATGGCTACACCTTC.

The rearrangement uses TRBV10-2 and TRBJ2-7, with no clear D. This CDR3 has 11 residues. Germline loops: CDR1 WSHSY, CDR2 SAAADI. The V end was cut by 4 bases, the J end by 4 bases, with 5 bases between. In nucleotides, the CDR3 is TGCGCCAGCAGTGGGGCGTACGAGCAGTACTTC. It codes for CASSGAYEQYF.

This clone was counted once. This sequence joins TRBV9 and TRBJ2-7; D possibly corresponds to TRBD2 (5 bases). Germline V lookup: CDR1 SGDLS, CDR2 YYNGEE. V was clipped by 0 bases and J by 4 bases, with 14 bases between them. The CDR3 has 15 amino acids. The DNA for the CDR3 is TGTGCCAGCAGCGTAGGGGAGCTGTTAGGGTACGAGCAGTACTTC. It specifies CASSVGELLGYEQYF.

On this clone itself: A junction boundary mismatches the germline segment, possibly from a read error. The same CDR3 also results from other DNA sequences found in this sample. The chain joins TRBV9 to TRBJ2-7; a weak D match, TRBD1 (6 bases). The CDR3 contains 16 residues. Germline assignment: CDR1 SGDLS and CDR2 YYNGEE. For the CDR3, the DNA is TGTGCCAGCAGCGTAGGCTGGGGACAACTTTCTGGCGAGCAGTACTTT. This codes for CASSVGWGQLSGEQYF.

The gene calls are TRBV5-6 and TRBJ1-2; the match to TRBD1 covers 10 bases. Germline V CDR1 and CDR2: SGHDT, YYEEEE. There are 15 residues in the CDR3. Germline trimming cut 4 bases from V and 6 bases from J; bases unmatched to any gene: 9. The CDR3 sequence is CASSQGTGASNGYTF. In DNA, the CDR3 is TGTGCCAGCAGCCAGGGGACAGGGGCGTCGAATGGCTACACCTTC.

The rearrangement links TRBV29-1 to TRBJ2-4; 8 bases map to TRBD2. V lost 6 bases, J lost 0 bases, and 7 bases stayed unmatched. The CDR3 has 15 amino acids. Germline CDR1 is SQVTM and CDR2 is ANQGSEA. CDR3: CSVGGGRAAKNIQYF. In nucleotides, the CDR3 is TGCAGCGTAGGCGGGGGGCGCGCAGCCAAAAACATTCAGTACTTC.

The chain combines TRBV19 with TRBJ1-5, with 8 bases matching TRBD1. The CDR3 spans 14 residues. CDR1 and CDR2 (germline): LNHDA, SQIVND (reference sequence). After removal of 7 bases from V and 4 bases from J, the junction contained 6 bases not matched to a gene. The CDR3 nucleotides read TGTGCCAGTAATGGACAGGGAGGTAATCAGCCCCAGCATTTT. It specifies CASNGQGGNQPQHF.

The rearrangement joins TRBV6-1 to TRBJ2-7, with TRBD2 matching over 9 bases. Looked up from germline, CDR1 is MNHNS and CDR2 is SASEGT. The V gene end was trimmed by 5 bases and the J gene end by 7 bases; junction bases not matched to a gene: 6. This CDR3 contains 13 residues. Here the CDR3 reads CASSLAGVGEQYF. The CDR3 DNA reads TGTGCCAGCAGTTTAGCGGGAGTCGGAGAGCAGTACTTC.

The chain employs TRBV6-1 and TRBJ2-2, with D tentatively TRBD2 (7 bases). Deletions cut 6 bases from V and 4 bases from J, with 12 bases between. Germline V lookup: CDR1 MNHNS, CDR2 SASEGT. This CDR3 contains 14 residues. In nucleotides, the CDR3 is TGTGCCAGCAGAATAGGGGGGGGCACCGGGGAGCTGTTTTTT. Amino acid sequence: CASRIGGGTGELFF.

There are a few counts of this clone. V gene TRBV5-1 combines with J gene TRBJ2-5; D uncertain. The end of the DNA aligns better with TRBJ2-7, so the J call may be wrong. CDR3 length equals 15 residues. Germline loops: CDR1 SGHRS, CDR2 YFSETQ. CDR3 sequence reads: CASSLIGRDIYEQYF. The DNA of the CDR3 is TGCGCCAGCAGCTTGATTGGCAGAGACATTTACGAGCAGTACTTC.

CDR3 region: CASRSGTSGNNEQFF. Written as DNA, the CDR3 is TGTGCCAGCAGGTCCGGGACTAGCGGTAACAATGAGCAGTTCTTC. The chain employs TRBV5-4 and TRBJ2-1; TRBD2 aligns across 11 bases. V was clipped by 5 bases and J by 5 bases; unmatched bases: 6. CDR3 size: 15 residues. Germline-derived CDR1 and CDR2 are SGHNT and YYREEE (reference sequence). The full variable domain, in which reference TRBV5-4 and TRBJ2-1 provide the parts outside the CDR3, is ETGVTQSPTHLIKTRGQQVTLRCSSQSGHNTVSWYQQALGQGPQFIFQYYREEENGRGNFPPRFSGLQFPNYSSELNVNALELDDSALYLCASRSGTSGNNEQFFGPGTRLTVL.

The chain uses TRBV28 and TRBJ2-6; tentatively, D is TRBD2 (6 bases). This CDR3 comprises 16 residues. Trimming cost V 3 bases and J 0 bases, with 9 bases left between them. CDR1 and CDR2 (germline): MDHEN, SYDVKM. CDR3 nucleotide sequence: TGTGCCAGCAGTTTCCTCGGGGGCTCTGGGGCCAACGTCCTGACTTTC. Encoded protein: CASSFLGGSGANVLTF.

The V call is TRBV28, the J call TRBJ2-5; 10 bases line up with TRBD1. The CDR3 is 15 amino acids. CDR1 and CDR2 (germline): MDHEN, SYDVKM. J gave up 1 base and V 3 bases, and 2 bases lay outside the gene matches. CDR3 DNA sequence: TGTGCCAGCAGTTTCGGGACAGGGGTCCAAGAGACCCAGTACTTC. Residues: CASSFGTGVQETQYF.

This rearrangement joins TRBV6-1 to TRBJ2-7, with D possibly TRBD1 on 6 matching bases. The CDR3 has 14 residues. Trimming removed 2 bases at V and 3 bases at J, with 11 bases between. Germline CDR1 and CDR2: MNHNS and SASEGT. CDR3 DNA: TGTGCCAGCAGTGAATATAGGGGGAGCTACGAGCAGTACTTC. Translating it yields CASSEYRGSYEQYF.

The V call is TRBV28, the J call TRBJ2-5, with D tentatively TRBD2 (6 bases). The end of the DNA aligns better with TRBJ2-7, so the J call may be wrong. Per germline, CDR1 MDHEN and CDR2 SYDVKM. The CDR3 spans 15 residues. The CDR3 loop reads CASSFGTGALYEQYF. The CDR3 DNA sequence: TGTGCCAGCAGTTTTGGGACGGGAGCTTTGTACGAGCAGTACTTC.

This clone was observed a handful of times. The V and J genes are TRBV5-4 and TRBJ2-1; tentatively, D is TRBD2 (5 bases). The CDR3 sequence is 15 residues long. Germline CDR1 and CDR2: SGHNT and YYREEE (reference sequence). The V end lost 2 bases, the J end lost 5 bases, and 14 bases lay between the germline ends. In DNA, the CDR3 is TGTGCCAGCAGCTTACAAACTAGAAACGACAATGAGCAGTTCTTC. Encoded protein: CASSLQTRNDNEQFF.

The chain employs TRBV2 and TRBJ2-3; TRBD2 matches 7 bases. Germline V gene lookup returns CDR1 SNHLY and CDR2 FYNNEI. This CDR3 region has 14 residues. Germline trimming cut 7 bases from V and 0 bases from J; bases unmatched to any gene: 4. The CDR3 region is CASIGGSSTDTQYF. The CDR3 coding sequence is TGTGCCAGCATTGGCGGGAGTAGCACAGATACGCAGTATTTT.

The V call is TRBV7-8, the J call TRBJ1-2; 8 positions agree with TRBD1. The CDR3 spans 16 residues. CDR1 and CDR2 from the germline V gene are SGHVS and FQNEAQ. V shed 5 bases, J shed 4 bases, and the junction held 12 bases outside the gene matches. CDR3 loop: CASSPRTGREGYGYTF. The CDR3 nucleotides are TGTGCCAGCAGCCCCCGGACAGGGAGGGAGGGCTATGGCTACACCTTC.